A selection of T cell receptor beta chains follows, all from one sample in a study of control samples from healthy donors and cancer patients. Repertoires were generated with immunoSEQ multiplex PCR, while TCRdb's copy carries only in-frame clones and drops some. The sample contains about 89,000 clones, more than 70% of which appear only once. Sequencing was done on a sample of blood. The receptors originated from a woman in her 40s in good health. The CDR3 runs from the conserved cysteine through the conserved F or W. A D gene is named only where the DNA matches it firmly. Clone size appears in some rows only: once, few, many, or a class for an expanded clone.

few,-,TRBV10-3,TRBJ2-6,TGTGCCATCAGTGAGAGAAGGGTTCCTGGGGCCAACGTCCTGACTTTC,CAISERRVPGANVLTF
-,TRBD1,TRBV19,TRBJ1-2,TGTGCCAGTAGTACCACGACAGGGGAGGTCTATGGCTACACCTTC,CASSTTTGEVYGYTF
once,-,TRBV29-1,TRBJ1-1,TGCAGCAGCAATTATAACACTGAAGCTTTCTTT,CSSNYNTEAFF
-,TRBD1,TRBV10-2,TRBJ1-6,TGCGCCAGCAGCTCAGGGGGCTCACCCCTCCACTTT,CASSSGGSPLHF
-,-,TRBV9,TRBJ1-2,TGTGCCAGCAGCGTCCCCCCACGGCAGAACTATGGCTACACCTTC,CASSVPPRQNYGYTF
-,-,TRBV4-3,TRBJ1-6,TGCGCCAGCAGCCAACCCGGGCAGACTTCACCCCTCCACTTT,CASSQPGQTSPLHF
-,-,TRBV24-1,TRBJ1-4,TGTGCCACCAGTCCCGGGACCCGAGGTGAAAAACTGTTTTTT,CATSPGTRGEKLFF
-,-,TRBV12-5,TRBJ1-3,TGTGCTAGTGGTTTGGGAGGGGGATCTGGAAACACCATATATTTT,CASGLGGGSGNTIYF
-,-,TRBV11-3,TRBJ2-1,TGTGCCAGCAGCTCACCGACAGGAGTTCAGAATGAGCAGTTCTTC,CASSSPTGVQNEQFF
-,TRBD2,TRBV10-2,TRBJ2-2,TGCGCCAGCACCCGGGCTAGCGGGGGGGACGGGGAGCTGTTTTTT,CASTRASGGDGELFF
-,-,TRBV3-1/TRBV3-2,TRBJ2-1,TGTGCCAGCAGCCAAGGCGTCAATGAGCAGTTCTTC,CASSQGVNEQFF
-,-,TRBV4-3,TRBJ1-6,TGCGCCAGCAGCCAAGAAATACTGCTCGGATCCTATAATTCACCCCTCCACTTT,CASSQEILLGSYNSPLHF
-,-,TRBV10-3,TRBJ2-7,TGTGCCATCAGTGAGTCGGGAGGGGAAGGGGGCGAGCAGTACTTC,CAISESGGEGGEQYF
-,TRBD2,TRBV10-3,TRBJ2-7,TGTGCCACCGTAAAGACCGGGACTAGTTCGAACGAGCAGTACTTC,CATVKTGTSSNEQYF
-,TRBD1,TRBV4-1,TRBJ2-2,TGCGCCAGCAGCCCAGGGGGGAACACCGGGGAGCTGTTTTTT,CASSPGGNTGELFF
-,-,TRBV27,TRBJ2-2,TGTGCCAGCAGTTTAGGAATTGCATCCGGGGAGCTGTTTTTT,CASSLGIASGELFF